Presented here are 28 T cell receptor beta chains from one specimen sequenced in a study of beta chain features in type 1 diabetes. Sequenced material consisted of expressed TCRB transcripts (all of the isolated RNA was reverse transcribed). Sequencing was performed with immunoSEQ multiplex PCR; in TCRdb, only in-frame clones are kept and a portion is missing. The sample holds 350,000 to 450,000 clones, approximately 15% seen once. Sequenced input: naive CD4+ T cells from blood. These TCRs come from a man under 40 in good health.

This clone was counted only a few times. V usage is TRBV4-3 and J usage is TRBJ1-1; D not resolved. V was cut by 1 base and J by 4 bases, with 10 bases left in between. Germline assignment: CDR1 LGHNA and CDR2 YSLEER. There are 14 residues in the CDR3. In DNA, the CDR3 is TGCGCCAGCAGCCAAGGCCAGATTTCCACTGAAGCTTTCTTT. Amino acids: CASSQGQISTEAFF.

This clone has only one observation. The rearrangement links TRBV5-7 to TRBJ1-2, with D possibly TRBD1 on 5 matching bases. TRBV5-7 belongs to the ORF category, with a function that is uncertain. This CDR3 spans 15 amino acids. V lost 5 bases and J lost 1, with 15 bases in between. The CDR3 DNA follows: TGTGCCAGCAGTCCCCGTGCGACAGATAACTATGGCTACACCTTC. This sequence encodes CASSPRATDNYGYTF.

The CDR3 coding sequence is TGCAGCGTTGTAGGCCGGTACCAAGAGACCCAGTACTTC. Translating gives CSVVGRYQETQYF. The chain employs TRBV29-1 and TRBJ2-5; the D is unclear. Germline V gene lookup returns CDR1 SQVTM and CDR2 ANQGSEA. The CDR3 is 13 amino acids. V was cut by 4 bases and J by 0 bases, with 9 bases left in between. The whole variable domain, remainder taken from reference TRBV29-1 and TRBJ2-5, is SAVISQKPSRDICQRGTSLTIQCQVDSQVTMMFWYRQQPGQSLTLIATANQGSEATYESGFVIDKFPISRPNLTFSTLTVSNMSPEDSSIYLCSVVGRYQETQYFGPGTRLLVL.

This clone was picked up a small number of times. The chain is built from TRBV2 and TRBJ2-1, with D tentatively TRBD1 or TRBD2 (6 bases each). The CDR3 is made up of 14 amino acids. Per the germline V gene, CDR1 is SNHLY and CDR2 is FYNNEI. With 11 bases removed from V and 4 bases from J, the gap between germline ends came to 18 bases. For the CDR3, the DNA is TGTGCCCTGGAGGGGGGAGTAAATTACAATGAGCAGTTCTTC. Its protein product is CALEGGVNYNEQFF.

The chain links TRBV9 to TRBJ2-1; 9 bases align to TRBD1. The CDR3 loop spans 15 amino acids. Trimming removed 4 bases from V and 6 bases from J; junction bases left unmatched: 8. Germline V lookup: CDR1 SGDLS, CDR2 YYNGEE. CDR3 residues: CASSPTDRGGNEQFF. CDR3 nucleotides: TGTGCCAGCAGCCCGACGGACAGGGGAGGCAATGAGCAGTTCTTC.

The chain is built from TRBV9 and TRBJ2-2; weak D call: TRBD2 (5 bases). V was pared by 6 bases and J by 7 bases, with 10 bases between. The germline V gene encodes CDR1 SGDLS and CDR2 YYNGEE. The CDR3 runs to 12 residues. Here the CDR3 DNA reads TGTGCCAGCAACCTAGAGGGCGGGGAGCTGTTTTTT. Amino acid sequence: CASNLEGGELFF.

The chain employs TRBV7-2 and TRBJ2-3; 12 nucleotides align to TRBD2. The CDR3 length is 17 residues. With 5 bases clipped from V and 0 bases from J, the junction kept 6 bases outside the gene matches. Germline CDR1 is SGHTA and CDR2 is FQGNSA. The CDR3: CASSLNGLAGSTDTQYF. CDR3 DNA: TGTGCCAGCAGCCTTAACGGACTAGCGGGGAGCACAGATACGCAGTATTTT.

This clone was seen more than once but under ten times. The rearrangement uses TRBV9 and TRBJ2-3; D gene unclear. The length of the CDR3 is 14 residues. Germline CDR1 SGDLS, CDR2 YYNGEE. V was shortened by 0 bases and J by 3 bases, with 8 bases between the two germline ends. DNA of the CDR3: TGTGCCAGCAGCGTAGGCGTTCGGACAGATACGCAGTATTTT. Its protein product is CASSVGVRTDTQYF.

This clone was recorded a few times. This chain joins TRBV9 and TRBJ2-1; D remains ambiguous. Germline lookup yields CDR1 SGDLS and CDR2 YYNGEE. The CDR3 has 13 amino acids. The V and J ends lost 2 bases and 3 bases respectively, with 6 bases between them. CDR3 sequence: CASSVGFYNEQFF. The CDR3 DNA is TGTGCCAGCAGCGTTGGGTTCTACAATGAGCAGTTCTTC. The variable domain in full, with the rest retrieved from reference TRBV9 and TRBJ2-1, is DSGVTQTPKHLITATGQRVTLRCSPRSGDLSVYWYQQSLDQGLQFLIQYYNGEERAKGNILERFSAQQFPDLHSELNLSSLELGDSALYFCASSVGFYNEQFFGPGTRLTVL.

The rearrangement uses TRBV9 and TRBJ2-6; D gene unclear. The germline V gene encodes CDR1 SGDLS and CDR2 YYNGEE. The CDR3 covers 16 residues. The V end was cut by 0 bases, the J end by 0 bases, with 7 bases between. The CDR3 DNA is TGTGCCAGCAGCGTAGAGGCTTACTCTGGGGCCAACGTCCTGACTTTC. Translating it yields CASSVEAYSGANVLTF.

The chain has TRBV12-5 and TRBJ2-1; D is ambiguous. From germline, CDR1 is LGHNT and CDR2 FRNRAP. Trimming left V 0 bases short and J 8 bases short, with 8 bases between. The CDR3 has 13 residues. CDR3 in amino acids: CASGLVSGDEQFF. The CDR3 nucleotides are TGTGCTAGTGGTTTGGTATCCGGAGATGAGCAGTTCTTC.

This clone has only a few counts. The chain has TRBV4-3 and TRBJ2-2; D not certain. The CDR3 covers 15 residues. Trimming left V 0 bases short and J 5 bases short, with 10 bases between. The germline CDR1 and CDR2 sequences are LGHNA and YSLEER. Written as DNA, the CDR3 is TGCGCCAGCAGCCAAGAGGGATACCTTACCGGGGAGCTGTTTTTT. Translation gives CASSQEGYLTGELFF.

This chain joins TRBV11-2 and TRBJ2-3; tentatively, D is TRBD1 (5 bases). The V and J ends lost 2 bases and 4 bases respectively, with 19 bases between them. From germline, CDR1 is SGHAT and CDR2 FQNNGV. The CDR3 totals 17 residues. This CDR3 reads CASSLPPRQLLADTQYF. The CDR3 DNA sequence: TGTGCCAGCAGCTTACCTCCCCGACAGTTGTTGGCAGATACGCAGTATTTT.

The rearrangement links TRBV13 to TRBJ2-7, with no clear D. CDR3 length equals 13 residues. Trimming shortened V by 3 bases and J by 6 bases, and 12 bases separated the two germline ends. CDR1 is PRHDT and CDR2 is FYEKMQ in the germline V gene (reference sequence). The CDR3 DNA reads as TGTGCCAGCAGCTTTCAGGTAATTGGCGAGCAGTACGTC. Protein sequence: CASSFQVIGEQYV.

The chain couples TRBV2 to TRBJ2-3; D gene unclear. The V and J ends lost 3 bases and 5 bases respectively, with 9 bases between them. Germline loops: CDR1 SNHLY, CDR2 FYNNEI. The CDR3 contains 13 residues. The CDR3 protein is CASSDRLRDTQYF. CDR3 coding DNA: TGTGCCAGCAGTGACAGGCTTCGAGATACGCAGTATTTT.

This clone was seen a handful of times. The chain joins TRBV7-3 to TRBJ2-1; 14 bases align to TRBD2. CDR1 and CDR2 from the germline V gene are SGHTA and FQGTGA. V dropped 5 bases and J dropped 6; count of bases not matched to a gene: 3. The CDR3 runs 15 residues. The CDR3 nucleotides read TGTGCCAGCAGCCCCGGACTAGCGGGAGGCAATGAGCAGTTCTTC. It translates to CASSPGLAGGNEQFF.

This clone was recorded a few times. The chain employs TRBV7-9 and TRBJ2-1; no clear D. Trimming removed 0 bases at V and 0 bases at J, with 9 bases between. The germline V gene encodes CDR1 SEHNR and CDR2 FQNEAQ (reference sequence). The CDR3 length is 16 residues. The CDR3 is CASSLASSDSYNEQFF. CDR3 DNA: TGTGCCAGCAGCTTAGCGTCGTCCGACTCCTACAATGAGCAGTTCTTC.

This clone was counted a few times. Other DNA sequences in this specimen translate into the identical CDR3. The chain is built from TRBV5-4 and TRBJ1-4, with 8 bases aligning to TRBD1. The CDR3 sequence is 14 residues long. Germline V gene lookup returns CDR1 SGHNT and CDR2 YYREEE (reference sequence). With V trimmed by 4 bases and J by 8 bases, 7 bases remained unmatched. The CDR3 nucleotides read TGTGCCAGCAGCCTCGGACAGGGTCGGGAAAAACTGTTTTTT. Translated, it gives CASSLGQGREKLFF.

This clone appeared a few times. J is TRBJ2-7 and V is TRBV29-1; 7 bases map to TRBD2. This CDR3 spans 14 amino acids. The germline gives CDR1 SQVTM, CDR2 ANQGSEA. Trimming cost V 6 bases and J 5 bases; bases outside gene matches: 13. Written as DNA, the CDR3 is TGCAGCGTCGGCGGGGGTACGGTAAAGAACGAGCAGTACTTC. Translated: CSVGGGTVKNEQYF.

This clone was observed a handful of times. This chain joins TRBV7-2 and TRBJ2-1, with D unclear. The CDR3 consists of 15 residues. From germline, CDR1 is SGHTA and CDR2 FQGNSA. Trimming removed 1 base at V and 7 bases at J, with 14 bases between. CDR3 coding DNA: TGTGCCAGCAGCTTAGAAGCAGGCAATTCGAATGAGCAGTTCTTC. This gives the protein CASSLEAGNSNEQFF.

This clone was found a few times. The chain recombines TRBV4-2 with TRBJ2-5, with D hard to call. CDR1 is LGHNA, CDR2 YNFKEQ, per germline. The CDR3 covers 14 residues. V lost 2 bases, J lost 2 bases, and 9 bases lay in between. CDR3 coding DNA: TGTGCCAGCAGCCAACCCCAGGAACAAGAGACCCAGTACTTC. It is translated as CASSQPQEQETQYF.

The chain recombines TRBV30 with TRBJ2-3; 7 bases map to TRBD2. With 8 bases clipped from V and 2 bases from J, the junction kept 10 bases outside the gene matches. The length of the CDR3 is 14 residues. Germline V CDR1 and CDR2: GTSNPN, SVGIG (reference sequence). The CDR3 DNA reads as TGTGCCGTCGGGGCAGCGGGGTACACAGATACGCAGTATTTT. Translating it yields CAVGAAGYTDTQYF.

This sequence joins TRBV6-5 and TRBJ2-5; D is unresolved. The CDR3 has 13 residues. Deletions cut 2 bases from V and 4 bases from J, with 8 bases between. Germline lookup yields CDR1 MNHEY and CDR2 SVGAGI. This CDR3 reads CASSYKLGETQYF. The CDR3 DNA reads as TGTGCCAGCAGTTACAAATTAGGAGAGACCCAGTACTTC.

The gene calls are TRBV2 and TRBJ1-1, with D tentatively TRBD1 (6 bases). Per germline, CDR1 SNHLY and CDR2 FYNNEI. Trimming removed 5 bases at V and 1 base at J, with 11 bases between. The CDR3 has 14 amino acids. The CDR3 here is CASSSGQWNTEAFF. Written as DNA, the CDR3 is TGTGCCAGCAGTTCGGGACAATGGAACACTGAAGCTTTCTTT.

The gene calls are TRBV25-1 and TRBJ2-5, with D possibly TRBD1 on 6 matching bases. Germline assignment: CDR1 MGHDK and CDR2 SYGVNS. CDR3 length: 14 residues. Deletions cut 5 bases from V and 0 bases from J, with 10 bases between. In DNA, the CDR3 is TGTGCCAGCAGTTTGCACAGGGACCAAGAGACCCAGTACTTC. Translated, it gives CASSLHRDQETQYF.

The rearrangement uses TRBV5-6 and TRBJ2-5; D is unclear. The CDR3 covers 15 residues. In germline, CDR1 is SGHDT, CDR2 YYEEEE. Trimming cost V 0 bases and J 0 bases, with 9 bases left between them. The CDR3 sequence is CASSLGEVYQETQYF. The CDR3 coding sequence is TGTGCCAGCAGCTTGGGTGAAGTGTACCAAGAGACCCAGTACTTC.

This clone was found a few times. The chain links TRBV11-2 to TRBJ2-5; D is tentatively TRBD1 or TRBD2 (6 bases each). The CDR3 spans 17 residues. Trimming took 4 bases from V and 4 from J, leaving 22 bases between them. CDR1 SGHAT and CDR2 FQNNGV come from the germline V gene. Here the CDR3 DNA reads TGTGCCAGCAGCTCCAGGGGTGGGGGCCTAGCGACAGAGACCCAGTACTTC. This encodes CASSSRGGGLATETQYF.

This clone showed up just a few times. The chain couples TRBV29-1 to TRBJ2-1; TRBD2 agrees at 9 bases. CDR1 and CDR2 from the germline V gene are SQVTM and ANQGSEA. J gave up 8 bases and V 4 bases, and 3 bases lay outside the gene matches. This CDR3 spans 12 amino acids. In nucleotides, the CDR3 is TGCAGCGTTGTCGGGACTAGCCATGAGCAGTTCTTC. It encodes CSVVGTSHEQFF.